These 9 T cell receptor beta chains were sequenced from one sample in a study of identical twins. TCRdb processed the 5' RACE reads anew with MiXCR; each CDR3 protein has one entry. The repertoire holds 690,000 or so distinct CDR3 sequences, with 8% to 9% as singletons. This sample was also put to use in a study of yellow fever vaccine responses in identical twins.

Material: PBMCs. Source of these receptors: a woman aged 18 to 35 in good health.

This clonotype was recorded a few times. V is TRBV27 and J is TRBJ2-5; 7 nucleotides line up with TRBD1. In germline, CDR1 is MNHEY, CDR2 SMNVEV (reference sequence). Trimming at V came to 2 bases and at J to 5 bases, leaving 11 bases not matched to a gene. This CDR3 spans 16 amino acids. CDR3 sequence: CASSLRITGDLETQYF. DNA of the CDR3: TGTGCCAGCAGTTTAAGGATAACAGGGGATCTGGAGACCCAGTACTTC.

This clonotype showed up many times. V gene TRBV27 combines with J gene TRBJ2-5; 9 bases align to TRBD2. The J segment lost 5 bases and the V segment lost 5 bases, leaving 9 bases of the junction unmatched. Germline CDR1 MNHEY, CDR2 SMNVEV (reference sequence). The CDR3 length is 15 residues. CDR3 sequence (DNA): TGTGCCAGCAGTCCAGGACTAGCGCTTGTGGAGACCCAGTACTTC. Translated, it gives CASSPGLALVETQYF.

This clonotype has only a few counts. The rearrangement joins TRBV28 to TRBJ2-5, with D possibly TRBD2 on 6 matching bases. Germline V CDR1 and CDR2: MDHEN, SYDVKM. This CDR3 is built from 14 residues. V lost 7 bases to trimming and J lost 5 bases, with 17 bases between them. CDR3 sequence: CASTPGGEGETQYF. In DNA, the CDR3 is TGTGCCAGCACTCCTGGAGGGGAAGGGGAGACCCAGTACTTC.

The V and J genes are TRBV7-9 and TRBJ2-2; 11 positions match TRBD2. The ends lost 5 bases at V and 3 bases at J; junction bases unmatched: 5. The CDR3 consists of 16 residues. Germline V gives CDR1 SEHNR, CDR2 FQNEAQ (reference sequence). The CDR3 coding sequence is TGTGCCAGCAGCCAGGGACTAGCGGATTACACCGGGGAGCTGTTTTTT. Its translation is CASSQGLADYTGELFF.

This sequence joins TRBV12-3 or TRBV12-4 and TRBJ2-3; D tentatively reads TRBD1 or TRBD2 (6 bases each). The V and J ends lost 6 bases and 11 bases respectively, with 12 bases between them. The CDR3 contains 11 residues. Here the CDR3 DNA reads TGTGCCAGCAGGACTAGGGGGGAGCAGTATTTT. Its translation is CASRTRGEQYF.

This clonotype was counted only a few times. The rearrangement uses TRBV16 and TRBJ1-1, with TRBD1 identical over 10 bases. CDR3 size: 17 residues. With 3 bases clipped from V and 3 bases from J, the junction kept 10 bases outside the gene matches. Germline CDR1 KGHSY, CDR2 FQNENV. The CDR3 DNA reads TGTGCCAGCAGCCAGGCCCGACAGGGGGCAAGGTACACTGAAGCTTTCTTT. Translation: CASSQARQGARYTEAFF.

The V call is TRBV11-2, the J call TRBJ2-5, with D possibly TRBD2 on 5 matching bases. The germline gives CDR1 SGHAT, CDR2 FQNNGV. Between the trimmed V and J ends, which lost 0 bases and 8 bases, there was a span of 13 bases. The CDR3 runs to 14 residues. The CDR3 loop reads CASSLDGPGETQYF. Here the CDR3 DNA reads TGTGCCAGCAGCTTAGATGGACCCGGGGAAACCCAGTACTTC.

In its sample, this clonotype was seen many times. This chain connects TRBV12-3 or TRBV12-4 to TRBJ1-4; TRBD1 matches 7 bases. This CDR3 is built from 14 residues. Trimming took 5 bases from V and 8 from J; bases not matched to a gene: 8. This CDR3 reads CASSIQGFGEKLFF. CDR3 sequence (DNA): TGTGCCAGCAGTATACAGGGGTTTGGGGAAAAACTGTTTTTT.

This clonotype came up many times. The chain recombines TRBV24-1 with TRBJ2-1; D gene unclear. This CDR3 has 14 residues. Germline lookup yields CDR1 KGHDR and CDR2 SFDVKD. Trimming removed 4 bases at V and 2 bases at J, with 8 bases between. CDR3 nucleotide sequence: TGTGCCACCAGTGACCAAGGACCCTACAATGAGCAGTTCTTC. Translating gives CATSDQGPYNEQFF.